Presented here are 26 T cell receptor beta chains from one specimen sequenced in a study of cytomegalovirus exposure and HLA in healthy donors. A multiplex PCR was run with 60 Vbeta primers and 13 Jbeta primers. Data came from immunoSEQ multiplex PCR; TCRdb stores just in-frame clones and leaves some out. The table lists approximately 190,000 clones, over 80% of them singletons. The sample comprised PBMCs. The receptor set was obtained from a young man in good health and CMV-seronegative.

CDR3: CASISGAATNEKLFF. CDR3 bases: TGCGCCAGCATATCTGGGGCAGCAACTAATGAAAAACTGTTTTTT. The genes are TRBV10-2 and TRBJ1-4; tentative D call: TRBD1 (5 bases). Germline V CDR1 and CDR2: WSHSY, SAAADI. This CDR3 is 15 amino acids long. Trimming left V 7 bases short and J 0 bases short, with 12 bases between.

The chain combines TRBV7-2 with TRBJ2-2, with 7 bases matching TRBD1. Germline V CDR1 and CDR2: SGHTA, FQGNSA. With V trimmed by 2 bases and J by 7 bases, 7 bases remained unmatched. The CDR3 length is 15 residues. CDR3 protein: CASSLRSGGIGELFF. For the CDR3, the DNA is TGTGCCAGCAGCTTACGGTCAGGGGGAATCGGGGAGCTGTTTTTT.

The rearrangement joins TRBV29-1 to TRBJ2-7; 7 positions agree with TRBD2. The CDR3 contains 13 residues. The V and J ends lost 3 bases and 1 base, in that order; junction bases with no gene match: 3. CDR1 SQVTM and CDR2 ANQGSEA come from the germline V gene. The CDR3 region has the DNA TGCAGCGTTGAGGGGGGGAATTCCTACGAGCAGTACTTC. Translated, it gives CSVEGGNSYEQYF.

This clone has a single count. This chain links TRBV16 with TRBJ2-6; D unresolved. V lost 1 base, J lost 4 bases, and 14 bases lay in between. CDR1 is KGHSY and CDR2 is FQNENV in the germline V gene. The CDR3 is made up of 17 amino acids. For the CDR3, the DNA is TGTGCCAGCAGCCAATTTCGTCCGAACAGCGGGGCCAACGTCCTGACTTTC. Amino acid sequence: CASSQFRPNSGANVLTF.

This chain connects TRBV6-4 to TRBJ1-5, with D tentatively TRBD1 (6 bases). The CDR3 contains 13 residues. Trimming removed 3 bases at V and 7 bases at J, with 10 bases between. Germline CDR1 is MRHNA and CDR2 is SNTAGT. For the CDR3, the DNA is TGTGCCAGCAGTGAGGCAGGGGCGCAGCCCCAGCATTTT. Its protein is CASSEAGAQPQHF.

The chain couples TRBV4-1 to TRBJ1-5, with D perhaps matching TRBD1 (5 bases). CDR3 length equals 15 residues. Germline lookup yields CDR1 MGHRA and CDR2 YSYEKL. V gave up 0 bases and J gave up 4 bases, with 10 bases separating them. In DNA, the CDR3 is TGCGCCAGCAGCCAAGAGGGCAGGACAAATCAGCCCCAGCATTTT. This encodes CASSQEGRTNQPQHF.

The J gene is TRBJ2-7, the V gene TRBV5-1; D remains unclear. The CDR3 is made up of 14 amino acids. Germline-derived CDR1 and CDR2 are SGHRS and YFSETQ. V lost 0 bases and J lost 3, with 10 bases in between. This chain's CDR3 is CASSLAVSLYEQYF. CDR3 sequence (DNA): TGCGCCAGCAGCTTGGCCGTGAGCCTCTACGAGCAGTACTTC.

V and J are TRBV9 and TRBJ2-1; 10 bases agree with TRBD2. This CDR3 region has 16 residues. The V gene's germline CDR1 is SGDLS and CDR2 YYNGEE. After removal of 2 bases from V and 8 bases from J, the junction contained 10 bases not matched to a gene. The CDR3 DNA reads TGTGCCAGCAGCGTCAGCGGGAGGGCCGGTAGGGATGAGCAGTTCTTC. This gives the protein CASSVSGRAGRDEQFF.

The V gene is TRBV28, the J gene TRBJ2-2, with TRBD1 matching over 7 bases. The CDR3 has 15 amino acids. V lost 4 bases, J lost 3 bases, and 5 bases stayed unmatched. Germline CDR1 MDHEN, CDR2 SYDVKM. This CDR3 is CASSSTGRYTGELFF. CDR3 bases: TGTGCCAGCAGTTCGACAGGGAGATACACCGGGGAGCTGTTTTTT.

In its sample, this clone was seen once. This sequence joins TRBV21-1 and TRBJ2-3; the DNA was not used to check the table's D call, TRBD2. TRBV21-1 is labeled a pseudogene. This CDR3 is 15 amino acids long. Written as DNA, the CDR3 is TGTGCCAGCAGCGCAGAGCGGGGGTTCACAGATACGCAGTATTTT. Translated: CASSAERGFTDTQYF.

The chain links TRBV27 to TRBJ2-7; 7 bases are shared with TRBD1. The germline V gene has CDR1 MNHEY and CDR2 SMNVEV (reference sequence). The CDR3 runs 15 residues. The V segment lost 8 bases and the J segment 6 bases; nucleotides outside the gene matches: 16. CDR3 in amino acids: CASQRTDAGGTEQYF. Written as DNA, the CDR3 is TGTGCCAGCCAGAGAACAGACGCAGGGGGTACCGAGCAGTACTTC.

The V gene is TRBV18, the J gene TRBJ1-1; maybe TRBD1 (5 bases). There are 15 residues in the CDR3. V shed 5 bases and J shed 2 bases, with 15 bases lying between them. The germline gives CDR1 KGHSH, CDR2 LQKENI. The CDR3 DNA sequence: TGTGCCAGCTCAGCAAGGGGAGGGGTTAACACTGAAGCTTTCTTT. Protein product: CASSARGGVNTEAFF.

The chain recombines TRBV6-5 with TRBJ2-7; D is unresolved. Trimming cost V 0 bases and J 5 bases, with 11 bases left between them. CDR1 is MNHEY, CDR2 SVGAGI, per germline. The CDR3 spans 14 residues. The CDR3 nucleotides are TGTGCCAGCAGTTACTCGAAGTTGGGCGACGAGCAGTACTTC. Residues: CASSYSKLGDEQYF.

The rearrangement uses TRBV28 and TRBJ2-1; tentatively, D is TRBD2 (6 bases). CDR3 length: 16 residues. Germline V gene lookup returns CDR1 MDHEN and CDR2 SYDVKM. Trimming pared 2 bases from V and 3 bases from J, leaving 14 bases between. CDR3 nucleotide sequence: TGTGCCAGCAGTTTAGCCTTGGGTAGCGGCTACAATGAGCAGTTCTTC. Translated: CASSLALGSGYNEQFF.

The CDR3 coding sequence is TGTGCCAGCCGACTAAACCAAGAGACCCAGTACTTC. This translates into CASRLNQETQYF. The gene calls are TRBV2 and TRBJ2-5; weak D call: TRBD2 (5 bases). The V and J ends lost 8 bases and 0 bases respectively, with 7 bases between them. CDR3 length equals 12 residues. Germline V lookup: CDR1 SNHLY, CDR2 FYNNEI.

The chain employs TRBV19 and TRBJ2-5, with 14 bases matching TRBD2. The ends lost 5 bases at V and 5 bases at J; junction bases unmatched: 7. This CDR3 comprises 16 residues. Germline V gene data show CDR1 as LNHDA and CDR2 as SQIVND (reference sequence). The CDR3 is CASSETSGGAEETQYF. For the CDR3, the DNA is TGTGCCAGTAGTGAGACTAGCGGGGGGGCGGAGGAGACCCAGTACTTC.

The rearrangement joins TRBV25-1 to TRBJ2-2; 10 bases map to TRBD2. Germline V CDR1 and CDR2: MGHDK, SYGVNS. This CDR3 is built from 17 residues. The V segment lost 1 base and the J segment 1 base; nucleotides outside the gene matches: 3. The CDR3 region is CASSESRLAGNTGELFF. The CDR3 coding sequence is TGTGCCAGCAGTGAATCTAGACTAGCGGGGAACACCGGGGAGCTGTTTTTT.

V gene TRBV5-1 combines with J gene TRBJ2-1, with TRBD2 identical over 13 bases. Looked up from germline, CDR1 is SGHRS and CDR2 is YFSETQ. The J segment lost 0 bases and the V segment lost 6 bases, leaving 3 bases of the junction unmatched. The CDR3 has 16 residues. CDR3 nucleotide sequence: TGCGCCAGCAAACTAGCGGGGGGGAGCTCCTACAATGAGCAGTTCTTC. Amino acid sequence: CASKLAGGSSYNEQFF.

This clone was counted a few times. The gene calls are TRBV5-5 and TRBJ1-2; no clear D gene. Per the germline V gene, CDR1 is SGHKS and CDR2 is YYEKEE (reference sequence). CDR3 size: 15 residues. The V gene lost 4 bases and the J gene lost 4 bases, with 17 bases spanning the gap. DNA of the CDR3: TGTGCCAGCAGCCTATACGGGGAAGGAGGCTATGGCTACACCTTC. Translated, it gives CASSLYGEGGYGYTF.

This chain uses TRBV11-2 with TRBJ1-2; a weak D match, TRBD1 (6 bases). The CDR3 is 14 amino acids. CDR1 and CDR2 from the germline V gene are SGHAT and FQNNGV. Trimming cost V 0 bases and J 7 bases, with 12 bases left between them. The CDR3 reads CASSLDVGAAGYTF. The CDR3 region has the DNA TGTGCCAGCAGCTTAGATGTGGGGGCAGCTGGCTACACCTTC.

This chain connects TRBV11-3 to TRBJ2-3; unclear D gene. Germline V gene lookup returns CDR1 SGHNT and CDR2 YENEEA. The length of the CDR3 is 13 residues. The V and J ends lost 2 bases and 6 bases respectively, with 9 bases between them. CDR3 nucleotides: TGTGCCAGCAGCTTATCACGCCGGGATACGCAGTATTTT. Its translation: CASSLSRRDTQYF. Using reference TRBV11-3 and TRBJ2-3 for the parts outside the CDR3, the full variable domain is EAGVVQSPRYKIIEKKQPVAFWCNPISGHNTLYWYLQNLGQGPELLIRYENEEAVDDSQLPKDRFSAERLKGVDSTLKIQPAELGDSAVYLCASSLSRRDTQYFGPGTRLTVL.

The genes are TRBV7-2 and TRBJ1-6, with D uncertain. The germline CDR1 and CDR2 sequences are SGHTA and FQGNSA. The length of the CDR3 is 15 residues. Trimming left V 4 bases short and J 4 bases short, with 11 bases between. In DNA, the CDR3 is TGTGCCAGCAGCTCCCGACTGCGGTATAATTCACCCCTCCACTTT. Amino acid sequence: CASSSRLRYNSPLHF.

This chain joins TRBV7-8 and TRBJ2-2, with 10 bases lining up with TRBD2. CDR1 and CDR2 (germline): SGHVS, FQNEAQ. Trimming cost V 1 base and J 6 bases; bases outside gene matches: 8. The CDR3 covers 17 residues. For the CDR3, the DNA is TGTGCCAGCAGCTTAGAGTTCGGGCTAGCGGGGGCCGGGGAGCTGTTTTTT. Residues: CASSLEFGLAGAGELFF.

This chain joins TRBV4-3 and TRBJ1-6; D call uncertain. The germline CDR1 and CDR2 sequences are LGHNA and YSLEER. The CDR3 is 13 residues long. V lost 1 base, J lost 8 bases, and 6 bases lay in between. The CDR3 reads CASSQGRDSPLHF. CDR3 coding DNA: TGCGCCAGCAGCCAAGGGCGGGATTCACCCCTCCACTTT.

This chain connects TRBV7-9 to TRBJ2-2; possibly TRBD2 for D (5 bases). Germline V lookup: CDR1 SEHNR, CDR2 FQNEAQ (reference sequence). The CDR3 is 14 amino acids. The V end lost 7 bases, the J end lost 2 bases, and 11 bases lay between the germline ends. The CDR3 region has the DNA TGTGCCAGCAACAAGGACTCTAACACCGGGGAGCTGTTTTTT. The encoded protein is CASNKDSNTGELFF.

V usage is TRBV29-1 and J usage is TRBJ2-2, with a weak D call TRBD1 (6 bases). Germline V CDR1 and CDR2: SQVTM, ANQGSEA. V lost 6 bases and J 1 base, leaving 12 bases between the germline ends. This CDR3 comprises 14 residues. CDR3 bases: TGCAGCGTGGCAGGGGTTATGAACACCGGGGAGCTGTTTTTT. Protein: CSVAGVMNTGELFF.